The clone carrying this TCR beta chain was detected many times. These data are taken from a study of T-cell memory formation after mild COVID-19. From germline, CDR1 is SGHTA and CDR2 FQGNSA. Trimming stripped 5 bases from V and 8 bases from J, with 19 bases between. This CDR3 contains 16 residues. Each CDR3 protein gets one entry after TCRdb re-called the 5' RACE reads with MiXCR. Here the sample spans about 180,000 distinct CDR3 sequences, 15% to 20% being singletons. This rearrangement joins TRBV7-2 to TRBJ1-6; D remains unclear. The receptor's source is a man younger than 35 who had mild COVID-19 (a few samples of this study predate the infection). Cell type and time point are not known. Sequenced: PBMCs or a T cell subset sorted from them (not recorded which). In nucleotides, the CDR3 is TGTGCCAGCAGCCCCCGGGTAGTGGGTACTGATTCACCCCTCCACTTT. Residues: CASSPRVVGTDSPLHF.